One and the same sample provided the 18 T cell receptor beta chains below, sequenced in a study of T cell responses to AZD1222 COVID-19 vaccine. Produced via immunoSEQ multiplex PCR; TCRdb's table is partial and in-frame only. Here the sample spans 85,000 to 110,000 clones, roughly 91% being singletons. The material was peripheral blood, obtained on day 0 of AZD1222 vaccination. The receptors come from an adult in good health.

V usage is TRBV6-9 and J usage is TRBJ2-1; D unclear. The V gene's germline CDR1 is MNHGY and CDR2 SVAAGI. Deletions cut 4 bases from V and 8 bases from J, with 9 bases between. The CDR3 spans 12 residues. This CDR3 reads CASSSTVYEQFF. In DNA form, the CDR3 reads TGTGCCAGCAGTTCAACAGTTTATGAGCAGTTCTTC.

The chain uses TRBV5-6 and TRBJ2-2; no reliable D call. The CDR3 extends over 13 amino acids. Germline CDR1 and CDR2: SGHDT and YYEEEE. V was pared by 5 bases and J by 4 bases, with 9 bases between. As DNA, the CDR3 is TGTGCCAGCAGTTGGGTTTCCACCGGGGAGCTGTTTTTT. Translation: CASSWVSTGELFF.

This rearrangement joins TRBV28 to TRBJ2-7, with 7 positions matching TRBD2. V lost 11 bases and J lost 5; bases outside the gene matches: 15. This CDR3 has 14 amino acids. In germline, CDR1 is MDHEN, CDR2 SYDVKM. The CDR3: CALRGAGDPDEQYF. Written as DNA, the CDR3 is TGTGCCCTCCGCGGGGCGGGAGATCCCGACGAGCAGTACTTC.

V gene TRBV7-2 combines with J gene TRBJ1-3; no reliable D call. This CDR3 has 16 amino acids. Trimming took 1 base from V and 1 from J, leaving 11 bases between them. Germline lookup yields CDR1 SGHTA and CDR2 FQGNSA. CDR3: CASSLVGTASGNTIYF. DNA for the CDR3: TGTGCCAGCAGCTTAGTAGGCACTGCATCTGGAAACACCATATATTTT.

V gene TRBV5-4 combines with J gene TRBJ2-2; 15 positions agree with TRBD2. The CDR3 sequence is 16 residues long. Germline assignment: CDR1 SGHNT and CDR2 YYREEE (reference sequence). The V and J ends lost 3 bases and 7 bases, in that order; junction bases with no gene match: 4. DNA for the CDR3: TGTGCCAGCAGCTCCGGACTAGCGGGAGGGGTCGGGGAGCTGTTTTTT. Translating it yields CASSSGLAGGVGELFF.

J is TRBJ1-4 and V is TRBV6-5, with D unclear. The ends were cut back, 10 bases at V and 6 bases at J, with 15 bases in the middle. In germline, CDR1 is MNHEY, CDR2 SVGAGI. This CDR3 is 13 amino acids long. This CDR3 reads CATGRERDEKLFF. CDR3 in DNA: TGTGCCACCGGGAGGGAGCGAGATGAAAAACTGTTTTTT.

In this sample, this clone turned up once. The rearrangement links TRBV7-3 to TRBJ2-1, with 10 positions matching TRBD1. This CDR3 is built from 16 residues. The germline CDR1 and CDR2 sequences are SGHTA and FQGTGA. The J segment lost 9 bases and the V segment lost 1 base, leaving 9 bases of the junction unmatched. The DNA for the CDR3 is TGTGCCAGCAGCTTAAGTCTGGGACAGGGGCCCCTTGAGCAGTTCTTC. Its protein product is CASSLSLGQGPLEQFF.

A single count supports this clone. The genes are TRBV18 and TRBJ1-1, with 9 bases identical to TRBD1. The CDR3 length is 14 residues. V trimming: 5 bases; J trimming: 7 bases; junction bases outside the gene matches: 8. The germline CDR1 and CDR2 sequences are KGHSH and LQKENI. The DNA for the CDR3 is TGTGCCAGCTCAACCGGGACAGGGAGGGTTGAAGCTTTCTTT. Residues: CASSTGTGRVEAFF.

The chain combines TRBV5-1 with TRBJ2-1, with TRBD2 identical over 9 bases. This CDR3 region has 16 residues. After removal of 0 bases from V and 7 bases from J, the junction contained 8 bases not matched to a gene. From germline, CDR1 is SGHRS and CDR2 YFSETQ. CDR3 loop: CASSLVREGSWNEQFF. CDR3 DNA: TGCGCCAGCAGCTTGGTGCGGGAGGGAAGTTGGAATGAGCAGTTCTTC. The variable domain in full, completed from reference TRBV5-1 and TRBJ2-1, reads KAGVTQTPRYLIKTRGQQVTLSCSPISGHRSVSWYQQTPGQGLQFLFEYFSETQRNKGNFPGRFSGRQFSNSRSEMNVSTLELGDSALYLCASSLVREGSWNEQFFGPGTRLTVL.

This clone was seen just once. The V gene is TRBV7-2, the J gene TRBJ1-5, with 11 positions matching TRBD1. V lost 5 bases, J lost 6 bases, and 3 bases stayed unmatched. This CDR3 has 14 amino acids. Looked up from germline, CDR1 is SGHTA and CDR2 is FQGNSA. In nucleotides, the CDR3 is TGTGCCAGCAGCAAGGGACAGGGGGGTCAGCCCCAGCATTTT. Amino acid sequence: CASSKGQGGQPQHF.

J is TRBJ2-7 and V is TRBV5-4; D remains ambiguous. From germline, CDR1 is SGHNT and CDR2 YYREEE (reference sequence). The CDR3 has 12 amino acids. Trimming shortened V by 0 bases and J by 6 bases, and 7 bases separated the two germline ends. The CDR3 DNA reads TGTGCCAGCAGCTTGGGCCTAACCGAGCAGTACTTC. Its protein product is CASSLGLTEQYF.

CDR3: CVRSHSKTWDRANSPLHF. The CDR3 nucleotides read TGTGTCAGAAGCCACTCTAAAACATGGGACAGGGCAAATTCACCCCTCCACTTT. V and J are TRBV7-5 and TRBJ1-6; TRBD1, the D gene given by the table, was not confirmed from the DNA. TRBV7-5 is classified as a pseudogene. There are 18 residues in the CDR3.

Only one count was recorded for this clone. The gene calls are TRBV29-1 and TRBJ2-3, with a weak D call TRBD1 (5 bases). The germline CDR1 and CDR2 sequences are SQVTM and ANQGSEA. The CDR3 spans 13 residues. V was cut by 5 bases and J by 4 bases, with 13 bases left in between. CDR3 coding DNA: TGCAGCGTTCAGGGCCCGCCCCCAGATACGCAGTATTTT. It yields the protein CSVQGPPPDTQYF.

The chain employs TRBV5-1 and TRBJ1-2, with unresolved D. The CDR3 has 13 residues. Trimming stripped 0 bases from V and 4 bases from J, with 7 bases between. Germline CDR1 is SGHRS and CDR2 is YFSETQ. The CDR3 nucleotides are TGCGCCAGCAGCTTGGATGGTCCCTATGGCTACACCTTC. This gives the protein CASSLDGPYGYTF. Based on the CDR3 plus reference TRBV5-1 and TRBJ1-2, the full variable domain is KAGVTQTPRYLIKTRGQQVTLSCSPISGHRSVSWYQQTPGQGLQFLFEYFSETQRNKGNFPGRFSGRQFSNSRSEMNVSTLELGDSALYLCASSLDGPYGYTFGSGTRLTVV.

The genes are TRBV28 and TRBJ1-1, with D hard to call. This CDR3 has 13 residues. CDR1 and CDR2 from the germline V gene are MDHEN and SYDVKM. V was shortened by 6 bases and J by 0 bases, with 8 bases between the two germline ends. Here the CDR3 DNA reads TGTGCCAGCAGAGACAACCTGAACACTGAAGCTTTCTTT. Protein product: CASRDNLNTEAFF.

This clone occurred a few times. V gene TRBV2 combines with J gene TRBJ1-5, with 7 positions matching TRBD1. This CDR3 region has 18 residues. The V gene's germline CDR1 is SNHLY and CDR2 FYNNEI. V shed 1 base, J shed 1 base, and the junction held 10 bases outside the gene matches. The CDR3 loop reads CASSEVGQGVMSNQPQHF. DNA for the CDR3: TGTGCCAGCAGTGAAGTAGGGCAGGGGGTTATGAGCAATCAGCCCCAGCATTTT. The variable domain in full, completed from reference TRBV2 and TRBJ1-5, reads EPEVTQTPSHQVTQMGQEVILRCVPISNHLYFYWYRQILGQKVEFLVSFYNNEISEKSEIFDDQFSVERPDGSNFTLKIRSTKLEDSAMYFCASSEVGQGVMSNQPQHFGDGTRLSIL.

CDR3 sequence reads: CASTPGGGGPNYGYTF. CDR3 DNA sequence: TGTGCCAGCACCCCAGGGGGAGGGGGTCCTAACTATGGCTACACCTTC. This rearrangement joins TRBV7-8 to TRBJ1-2; 7 nucleotides match TRBD1. This CDR3 spans 16 amino acids. Germline V CDR1 and CDR2: SGHVS, FQNEAQ. With 7 bases clipped from V and 0 bases from J, the junction kept 11 bases outside the gene matches.

The J gene is TRBJ1-1, the V gene TRBV11-2; 7 bases fit TRBD1. The V segment lost 7 bases and the J segment 4 bases; nucleotides outside the gene matches: 9. The CDR3 runs to 14 residues. The germline CDR1 and CDR2 sequences are SGHAT and FQNNGV. The CDR3 reads CASNPSQGGTEAFF. DNA for the CDR3: TGTGCCAGCAACCCATCCCAGGGGGGCACTGAAGCTTTCTTT.